Listed here are 22 T cell receptor beta chains from one sample, sequenced in a study of blood T cell repertoires in COVID-19. Generated by immunoSEQ multiplex PCR, the TCRdb table keeps only in-frame clones and is missing some. The repertoire has roughly 80,000 clones, around four fifths of them found once; the top ten carry around 10%. Sequenced sample: peripheral blood. These receptors all come from a human donor in a cohort sampled during active COVID-19.

The chain recombines TRBV5-1 with TRBJ2-7, with D perhaps matching TRBD2 (6 bases). The germline V gene has CDR1 SGHRS and CDR2 YFSETQ. Between the trimmed V and J ends, which lost 0 bases and 8 bases, there was a span of 9 bases. This CDR3 has 12 residues. CDR3 in amino acids: CASSLAGGQQYF. The CDR3 DNA reads TGCGCCAGCAGCTTGGCCGGGGGTCAGCAGTACTTC. The full variable domain, completed using reference TRBV5-1 and TRBJ2-7, is KAGVTQTPRYLIKTRGQQVTLSCSPISGHRSVSWYQQTPGQGLQFLFEYFSETQRNKGNFPGRFSGRQFSNSRSEMNVSTLELGDSALYLCASSLAGGQQYFGPGTRLTVT.

The chain is built from TRBV5-4 and TRBJ2-3; D is unclear. The CDR3 sequence is 12 residues long. CDR1 and CDR2 from the germline V gene are SGHNT and YYREEE (reference sequence). The V end lost 4 bases, the J end lost 7 bases, and 10 bases lay between the germline ends. DNA of the CDR3: TGTGCCAGCAGCCGAACAAAAAATACGCAGTATTTT. Translated, it gives CASSRTKNTQYF.

This clone was counted once. V and J are TRBV10-2 and TRBJ2-5; tentatively, D is TRBD2 (5 bases). The CDR3 contains 15 residues. The ends were cut back, 3 bases at V and 5 bases at J, with 16 bases in the middle. Germline V gene sequence: CDR1 WSHSY, CDR2 SAAADI. The CDR3 nucleotides read TGCGCCAGCAGTGATAGCGCCGTTGGGGTCGAGACCCAGTACTTC. This translates into CASSDSAVGVETQYF.

This CDR3 reads CASSSRGTGMVNEQYF. The CDR3 nucleotides read TGTGCCAGCAGTTCCCGAGGTACAGGGATGGTAAACGAGCAGTACTTC. The rearrangement links TRBV2 to TRBJ2-7; perhaps TRBD1 as D (6 bases). The CDR3 contains 16 residues. V lost 5 bases and J 5 bases, leaving 22 bases between the germline ends. CDR1 and CDR2 (germline): SNHLY, FYNNEI.

This clone is labeled as medium-sized. The rearrangement links TRBV21-1 to TRBJ1-6; TRBD1, the D gene given by the table, was not confirmed from the DNA. TRBV21-1 is designated a pseudogene. The CDR3 is 13 residues long. The CDR3 DNA is TGTGCCAGCAGCAAAGGACAGAATTCACCCCTCCACTTT. This sequence encodes CASSKGQNSPLHF.

This chain links TRBV3-1 (or the pseudogene TRBV3-2) with TRBJ1-2; TRBD1 aligns across 9 bases. CDR3 length: 15 residues. V shed 3 bases and J 2 bases; nucleotides not matched to a gene: 4. Germline assignment: CDR1 LGHDT and CDR2 YNNKEL (reference sequence). CDR3 amino acids: CASSHGQGLNYGYTF. CDR3 bases: TGTGCCAGCAGCCACGGACAGGGGCTCAACTATGGCTACACCTTC.

The chain has TRBV2 and TRBJ2-7; D might be TRBD2 (6 bases). Per germline, CDR1 SNHLY and CDR2 FYNNEI. The germline V and J ends were trimmed by 8 bases and 3 bases, with 11 bases remaining between them. The CDR3 has 12 residues. The CDR3 coding sequence is TGTGCCAGCGGCGGGAATCTCTACGAGCAGTACTTC. Its translation is CASGGNLYEQYF.

This clone was observed at least ten times. This chain uses TRBV6-5 with TRBJ1-4; TRBD1 aligns across 8 bases. The CDR3 covers 14 residues. J was trimmed by 6 bases and V by 4 bases; bases with no gene match: 4. CDR1 and CDR2 (germline): MNHEY, SVGAGI. The CDR3 protein is CASSSDRVDEKLFF. The CDR3 nucleotides read TGTGCCAGCAGTTCGGACAGGGTCGATGAAAAACTGTTTTTT.

The genes are TRBV6-5 and TRBJ1-2; D not resolved. The CDR3 totals 13 residues. V was clipped by 7 bases and J by 2 bases, with 11 bases between them. Germline CDR1 reads MNHEY; CDR2 reads SVGAGI. The chain's CDR3 is CASTRGQNYGYTF. The CDR3, as DNA: TGTGCCAGCACCCGCGGGCAGAACTATGGCTACACCTTC.

This chain links TRBV28 with TRBJ1-5; TRBD1 matches at 10 bases. Trimming at V came to 5 bases and at J to 5 bases, leaving 9 bases not matched to a gene. This CDR3 spans 16 amino acids. Germline lookup yields CDR1 MDHEN and CDR2 SYDVKM. This chain's CDR3 is CASSPPGQGSDQPQHF. CDR3 sequence (DNA): TGTGCCAGCAGTCCGCCGGGACAGGGGTCGGATCAGCCCCAGCATTTT. Drawing the rest from reference TRBV28 and TRBJ1-5, the complete variable domain is DVKVTQSSRYLVKRTGEKVFLECVQDMDHENMFWYRQDPGLGLRLIYFSYDVKMKEKGDIPEGYSVSREKKERFSLILESASTNQTSMYLCASSPPGQGSDQPQHFGDGTRLSIL.

This chain connects TRBV7-6 to TRBJ1-4; D is uncertain. The CDR3 runs 14 residues. Germline CDR1 reads SGHVS; CDR2 reads FNYEAQ. Deletions cut 5 bases from V and 2 bases from J, with 9 bases between. The CDR3 DNA reads TGTGCCAGCAGCCCGAGCAGGACTAATGAAAAACTGTTTTTT. Translated: CASSPSRTNEKLFF.

V gene TRBV11-2 combines with J gene TRBJ1-1, with D unclear. Germline CDR1 SGHAT, CDR2 FQNNGV. The CDR3 covers 13 residues. V was pared by 1 base and J by 1 base, with 4 bases between. The CDR3: CASSLGGNTEAFF. The CDR3 bases are TGTGCCAGCAGCTTAGGCGGGAACACTGAAGCTTTCTTT.

V usage is TRBV5-1 and J usage is TRBJ2-3, with 11 positions matching TRBD1. The CDR3 totals 15 residues. Germline V gene lookup returns CDR1 SGHRS and CDR2 YFSETQ. V shed 5 bases, J shed 5 bases, and the junction held 7 bases outside the gene matches. CDR3 nucleotides: TGCGCCAGCAGGGCCGGGACAGGGGGAAGAGATACGCAGTATTTT. Protein sequence: CASRAGTGGRDTQYF.

This rearrangement joins TRBV5-1 to TRBJ1-2, with no clear D. Germline V gives CDR1 SGHRS, CDR2 YFSETQ. V was pared by 0 bases and J by 8 bases, with 17 bases between. CDR3 length: 15 residues. CDR3 protein: CASSLVLSPEYGYTF. The CDR3 DNA is TGCGCCAGCAGCTTGGTCCTCAGTCCTGAATACGGCTACACCTTC. Combining the CDR3 with reference TRBV5-1 and TRBJ1-2 gives the whole variable domain KAGVTQTPRYLIKTRGQQVTLSCSPISGHRSVSWYQQTPGQGLQFLFEYFSETQRNKGNFPGRFSGRQFSNSRSEMNVSTLELGDSALYLCASSLVLSPEYGYTFGSGTRLTVV.

V gene TRBV29-1 combines with J gene TRBJ2-3, with 8 bases lining up with TRBD2. This CDR3 has 14 residues. Germline CDR1 and CDR2: SQVTM and ANQGSEA. After removal of 8 bases from V and 6 bases from J, the junction contained 13 bases not matched to a gene. The CDR3 is CSLTREGFKDTQYF. DNA of the CDR3: TGCAGCCTAACACGGGAGGGGTTTAAGGATACGCAGTATTTT.

V and J are TRBV6-1 and TRBJ2-3, with a weak D call TRBD1 (5 bases). The germline V gene has CDR1 MNHNS and CDR2 SASEGT. The CDR3 has 14 residues. The V end was cut by 0 bases, the J end by 8 bases, with 12 bases between. The CDR3, as DNA: TGTGCCAGCAGTGAAGCGCAGGGCGGCCCTACGCAGTATTTT. Translation gives CASSEAQGGPTQYF.

This clone was seen only once. The chain combines TRBV2 with TRBJ2-3, with 9 bases identical to TRBD2. This CDR3 has 14 amino acids. V lost 4 bases to trimming and J lost 14 bases; unmatched junction nucleotides: 13. Germline V gene sequence: CDR1 SNHLY, CDR2 FYNNEI. The CDR3 region is CASSGLAGAQPAYF. In DNA, the CDR3 is TGTGCCAGCAGTGGGTTAGCGGGGGCCCAACCTGCGTATTTT.

This chain links TRBV5-4 with TRBJ1-4, with D perhaps TRBD1 (5 bases). Germline CDR1 SGHNT, CDR2 YYREEE (reference sequence). V lost 4 bases, J lost 10 bases, and 17 bases lay in between. This CDR3 comprises 14 residues. CDR3: CASSAGRIGGKLFF. The DNA of the CDR3 is TGTGCCAGCAGCGCGGGGAGAATTGGGGGAAAACTGTTTTTT.

This sequence joins TRBV5-4 and TRBJ2-7, with a possible D match to TRBD1 (6 bases). Trimming removed 0 bases at V and 3 bases at J, with 16 bases between. This CDR3 contains 16 residues. Germline V gene data show CDR1 as SGHNT and CDR2 as YYREEE (reference sequence). CDR3 amino acids: CASSLGRPGHNYEQYF. The CDR3 nucleotides are TGTGCCAGCAGCTTGGGGCGACCGGGACATAACTACGAGCAGTACTTC.

This chain connects TRBV10-3 to TRBJ1-1; 9 bases are shared with TRBD1. This CDR3 contains 14 residues. Trimming removed 6 bases from V and 5 bases from J; junction bases left unmatched: 7. In germline, CDR1 is ENHRY, CDR2 SYGVKD. The CDR3 loop is CAIRAGQGFTEAFF. CDR3 in DNA: TGTGCCATCAGGGCGGGACAGGGTTTTACTGAAGCTTTCTTT.

The sample holds a few counts of this clone. The J gene is TRBJ2-4, the V gene TRBV6-6, with 8 bases lining up with TRBD1. Germline assignment: CDR1 MNHNY and CDR2 SVGAGI (reference sequence). V gave up 7 bases and J gave up 6 bases; unmatched junction bases: 5. The CDR3 consists of 13 residues. CDR3 protein: CASTRTGTNIQYF. CDR3 coding DNA: TGTGCCAGCACCCGGACAGGGACAAACATTCAGTACTTC.

This clone was observed a handful of times. The genes are TRBV7-9 and TRBJ2-7; 7 bases are a match to TRBD1. This CDR3 region has 17 residues. Trimming took 5 bases from V and 0 from J; bases not matched to a gene: 13. Germline V gene data show CDR1 as SEHNR and CDR2 as FQNEAQ (reference sequence). The CDR3 DNA follows: TGTGCCAGCAGCCCCTCTCTGGGACAGTTCAGCTCCTACGAGCAGTACTTC. Translating gives CASSPSLGQFSSYEQYF.